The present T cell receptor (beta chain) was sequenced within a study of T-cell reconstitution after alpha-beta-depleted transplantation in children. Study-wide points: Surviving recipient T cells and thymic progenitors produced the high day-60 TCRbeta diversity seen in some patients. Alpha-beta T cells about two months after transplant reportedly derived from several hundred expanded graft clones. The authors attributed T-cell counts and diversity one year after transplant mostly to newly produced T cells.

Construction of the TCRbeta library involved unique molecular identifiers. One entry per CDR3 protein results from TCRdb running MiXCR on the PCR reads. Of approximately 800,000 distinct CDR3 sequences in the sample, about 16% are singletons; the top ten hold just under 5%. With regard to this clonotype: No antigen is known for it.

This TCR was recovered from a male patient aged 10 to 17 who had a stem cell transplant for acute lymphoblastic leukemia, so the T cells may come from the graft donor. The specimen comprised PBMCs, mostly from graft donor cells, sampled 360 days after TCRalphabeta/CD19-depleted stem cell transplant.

For the CDR3, the DNA is TGTGCCAGCAGCCAAGATGCGCTAGTCCAAGAGACCCAGTACTTC. This translates into CASSQDALVQETQYF. The chain combines TRBV14 with TRBJ2-5, with D uncertain. The CDR3 spans 15 residues. Germline V gene lookup returns CDR1 SGHDN and CDR2 FVKESK. Trimming removed 0 bases from V and 1 base from J, with 9 bases in between.